This record looks at one T cell receptor (beta chain) sequence and its context. Its antigen is still unknown. Base qualities are not recorded, but no much larger clone differs from it by a single base. The library came from the immunoSEQ multiplex PCR assay. A mixture of 60 forward primers for TCR Vbeta segments and 13 reverse primers for TCR Jbeta segments was used in the multiplex PCR. The CDR3 region of rearranged TCR beta genes was amplified from genomic DNA with a multiplex PCR assay. On the Illumina HiSeq System, the amplified TCR beta libraries were sequenced as 87-base-pair reads. In the paper's pipeline: A later analysis tallied about 77 million unique TCR beta chains across the 666 repertoires, and some 10 million of those chains were shared by two or more donors. Raw reads were error-corrected and collapsed into unique sequences with a nearest-neighbor algorithm that merged closely related sequences to remove PCR and sequencing errors. To assign V, D and J gene segments, CDR3 sequences were aligned to IMGT reference sequences. For a sequence to be retained, a match of at least six nucleotides to both a V gene segment and a J gene segment was required. A rearrangement counted as productive if the CDR3 had no stop codons and remained in frame with V and J, and every other rearrangement counted as non-productive. CDR3 was defined according to IMGT convention as the region running from the second conserved V-encoded cysteine to the conserved J-encoded phenylalanine. Sequences without an unambiguous match to a single V gene segment were excluded from the earlier analysis of about 600 of the donors. An earlier analysis of several hundred of the donors called V segments functional above 56.7% productive rearrangements and segregating when the between-donor standard deviation exceeded 5%. A statistical classification framework was built to diagnose cytomegalovirus status from the catalog of TCR beta chain sequences. In a later analysis, TCR nucleotide sequences were compared against IMGT/GENE-DB human TR gene sequences so that V and J genes could be assigned. In a later analysis, CDR3 sequences and most-parsimonious VDJ recombination scenarios were assigned using the TCRdist pipeline. In a later analysis, each TCR beta chain was defined by its CDR3 amino acid sequence together with its V-gene family, and reads lacking a unique V-gene family were excluded. A later analysis removed 600 or so highly shared, low-generation-probability nucleotide sequences to deal with suspected cross-contamination and a sequencing artifact. A later analysis calculated a clonal expansion index for each public chain from normalized within-repertoire ranks of inferred template counts. In a later analysis, generation probabilities were computed using a VDJ recombination model fitted to out-of-frame rearrangements, and the results were checked against IGoR. In a later analysis, hypergeometric tests were used to score TCR-TCR, TCR-HLA and TCR-CMV co-occurrence, with a repertoire-size bias correction applied to TCR pairs. A later analysis estimated false discovery rates by permuting HLA or CMV assignments 20 times. In a later analysis, co-occurring TCRs were grouped using DBSCAN, with TCRdist sequence similarity added in when clustering inside HLA-allele-positive subsets. Co-occurrence clustering excluded repertoires with fewer than 30,000 or more than 120,000 public chains, plus five with anomalous nucleotide sharing. TCRdb limited this immuneACCESS table to in-frame rearrangements with V and J called. A share of clones is missing; checked studies link under half to unresolved V genes, and the rest is unexplained. That table furnishes V, J and clone size, whereas the DNA furnished D and trimming. For this sample the table gives around 130,000 clones, of which roughly 88% were detected only once. Of the sample, 2.5% to 3.5% is held by the ten largest clones.

The entry originates in a study of cytomegalovirus exposure and HLA in healthy donors (dated by TCRdb to about 2017). Looking at the study overall: An earlier analysis of some 600 of the donors reported approximately 280 Gb of sequence data and 117 million unique TCR beta sequences obtained from roughly 180 million T cells. About 300 gigabases of sequencing data and 70 million to 85 million unique TCR sequences were included in an early release covering about 700 HLA-typed donors. Of the 300 to 400 genotyped donors, roughly 85% fell in the genetic ancestry cluster associated with self-reported Caucasian donors. The aim of the study was to test whether cataloging public T cell receptors could identify signatures of past pathogen exposure. Using immunosequencing, the study profiled T cell repertoires from 640 or so subjects and related those repertoires to cytomegalovirus serostatus. A separate validation cohort of more than 100 different subjects was used in addition to the roughly 640-subject first cohort. High-throughput TCR immunosequencing, statistical association of individual TCRs with disease status, and machine learning were combined to predict cytomegalovirus infection status. A later analysis re-analyzed previously published TCR beta repertoires from roughly 600 donors and added high-resolution HLA genotyping to study TCR occurrence patterns. In the later analysis, no new phenotypic data were used to find candidate immune exposures; instead, reliance was placed on TCR beta sequences and their occurrence across donors. To decide whether each TCR beta V gene segment behaved as functional or pseudogenic, an earlier analysis of approximately 620 of the donors relied on high-throughput TCR beta sequencing. Donor age, sex, ethnicity and CMV serostatus were compiled alongside the repertoire data. A later genetic analysis used genome-wide SNP genotypes for about 60% of the roughly 670 donors, treating that subset as a discovery cohort. Every repertoire in the discovery cohort had been generated on one and the same sequencing platform. Class I and class II HLA loci were covered by the typing at four-digit resolution. The number of donors typed differed by locus, with roughly 620-630 for A, B, C, DRB1 and DQB1, over 500 for DQA1, 600 to 610 for DPA1, and some 440 for DPB1. A handful of DR-DQ haplotypes were treated as single units for association and clustering because of strong linkage in the cohort. Among roughly 400 genotyped donors of the cohort, an average of approximately 220,000 unique TCR beta nucleotide sequences was sequenced per donor, of which roughly 18% were non-productive. What the work shows at the level of the full study, not this receptor alone: An association between a missense DCLRE1C variant and V-gene and J-gene trimming of TCR beta chains was found in a later genetic analysis and replicated in an independent cohort. In the study, around 150 TCR beta chains were listed as associated with cytomegalovirus. Strong co-occurrence of HLA alleles, especially DR and DQ, made assigning TCR associations to individual alleles difficult. Only TCR beta chains were sequenced in this cohort, and the absence of alpha or paired-chain data limited detectable features. Compared with equally common non-associated chains, HLA-associated TCR beta chains in a later analysis were more clonally expanded and had lower generation probabilities. In vitro tests confirmed that a few of the cytomegalovirus-associated TCR beta chains recognize cytomegalovirus antigens. According to a later analysis, TCR association rates differed among HLA loci, with DRB1 alleles showing the most associated TCRs and HLA-C alleles showing the fewest. A further reported finding was that TCR beta sequences accurately predicted the HLA-A and HLA-B alleles for most subjects in the first cohort. Because the 87-base-pair reads could not distinguish some IMGT-functional V segments, including TRBV6-2 and TRBV6-3, those segments were excluded. Roughly uniform sequencing depth across donors was assumed in presence/absence analyses, although this assumption may not hold. According to a later genetic analysis, donors in an Asian-associated ancestry cluster had fewer N-insertions in productive TCRs than the approximately 710-donor mean. Because some donors lacked HLA typing at each locus, the association tests relied only on the typed subset. Across donors, most TCR sequences were observed very rarely, whereas some public TCRs were present in many individuals. At a false discovery rate of 0.05, a later analysis linked about 16,000 TCR beta sequences to specific HLA alleles. According to a later analysis, parvovirus B19, influenza, CMV and Epstein-Barr virus appeared linked to several top co-occurrence clusters. Linkage disequilibrium might explain the correlated functional status among segregating V segments, but an unknown experimental factor could not be excluded. Cytomegalovirus status was reported to be diagnosed by the classifier with high specificity and sensitivity in both the original and validation cohorts. In an earlier analysis of some 500 of the donors, most TCR beta V segments appeared in productive rearrangements about 90% or about 30% of the time, broadly matching IMGT annotations. It was suggested by the authors that the approach could potentially be generalized to other disease states and immunological phenotypes. Immune exposure information for the cohort was limited to CMV serostatus. Because counts were too low, about 15 rarely observed V segments, including chromosome 9 orphons, were left out of the earlier analysis of a few hundred of the donors. A later analysis found that most CMV-associated TCR beta chains appeared HLA-restricted, with HLA associations seemingly driven largely by CMV exposure. A group of highly shared sequence variants was considered likely to be a technical artifact of the sequencing pipeline.

The cohort was made up of about 670 healthy bone marrow donors. All cohort members were sampled while nominally healthy, although unrecorded immune exposures were likely present. The donor tested CMV seropositive, placing the donor among the 290 or so seropositive members of the cohort. Each donor provided a peripheral blood sample, and peripheral blood mononuclear cells were used for TCR beta sequencing. Genomic DNA was extracted from the blood cell samples with the Qiagen DNeasy Blood Extraction Kit. Measured from the cysteine to the phenylalanine, the CDR3 is 14 residues long. Of all the DNA, just the CDR3 is kept, 42 bases in frame from base 1. The germline V gene encodes CDR1 SGHRS and CDR2 YFSETQ. At the junction V is shortened by 4 bases and J by 1 base, with 11 bases in between.

The rearranged segments are TRBV5-1 and TRBJ1-1, with the D gene too uncertain to name. The TCR was taken from a woman in her late teens or twenties in good health and CMV-seropositive. The specimen sequenced was PBMCs. CDR3 sequence: CASSPTSGNTEAFF. The DNA reads TGCGCCAGCAGCCCAACCTCGGGGAACACTGAAGCTTTCTTT.